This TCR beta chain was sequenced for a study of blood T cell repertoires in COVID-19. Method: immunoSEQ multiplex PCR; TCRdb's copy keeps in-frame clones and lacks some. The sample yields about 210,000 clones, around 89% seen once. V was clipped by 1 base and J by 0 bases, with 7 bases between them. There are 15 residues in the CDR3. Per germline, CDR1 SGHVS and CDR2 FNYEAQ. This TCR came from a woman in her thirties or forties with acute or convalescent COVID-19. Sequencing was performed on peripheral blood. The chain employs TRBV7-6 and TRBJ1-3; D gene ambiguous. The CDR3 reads CASSLGGSSGNTIYF. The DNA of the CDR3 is TGTGCCAGCAGCTTAGGAGGGAGCTCTGGAAACACCATATATTTT. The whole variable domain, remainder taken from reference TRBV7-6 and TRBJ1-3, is GAGVSQSPRYKVTKRGQDVALRCDPISGHVSLYWYRQALGQGPEFLTYFNYEAQQDKSGLPNDRFSAERPEGSISTLTIQRTEQRDSAMYRCASSLGGSSGNTIYFGEGSWLTVV.